This TCR beta chain was sequenced in a study of cytomegalovirus exposure and HLA in healthy donors. General observations from the study: The authors later found HLA-associated TCR beta chains more clonally expanded than equally common others.

V was pared by 9 bases and J by 4 bases, with 11 bases of the junction left unmatched. CDR3 length equals 15 residues. The germline gives CDR1 MRHNA, CDR2 SNTAGT. About this clone: The antigen remains unidentified. At the DNA level, this CDR3 is encoded by other sequences in the same sample as well.

It was with 60 Vbeta and 13 Jbeta primers that the PCR ran. Clones were read by immunoSEQ multiplex PCR, and TCRdb kept only the in-frame ones, dropping some. The data show some 140,000 clones, around 72% seen once. This clonotype was sampled from a man in his fifties or sixties in good health and CMV-seropositive. Material for sequencing was PBMCs. V gene TRBV6-4 combines with J gene TRBJ1-5, with 8 bases lining up with TRBD1. The CDR3: CASSAGTGGNQPQHF. CDR3 sequence (DNA): TGTGCCAGTTCTGCTGGAACAGGGGGTAATCAGCCCCAGCATTTT.